What follows are 29 T cell receptor beta chains derived from one specimen sequenced in a study of type 1 and type 2 diabetes patients. Amplification started from genomic DNA. Amplification of the beta chain CDR3 used 30 forward and 13 reverse multiplex primers. TCRdb reprocessed the multiplex PCR reads via MiXCR and lists one record per CDR3 protein. Seen here are more than 250,000 distinct CDR3 sequences, around 50% observed once, and the top ten hold roughly 15%. The sample taken for sequencing was peripheral blood mononuclear cells (PBMCs). The origin of the receptors is a young man with type 2 diabetes.

This chain connects TRBV5-1 to TRBJ1-2; TRBD1 is a possible D gene (5 bases). CDR1 SGHRS and CDR2 YFSETQ come from the germline V gene. Trimming stripped 8 bases from V and 7 bases from J, with 18 bases between. The CDR3 has 13 amino acids. In nucleotides, the CDR3 is TGCGCCAGTACTCTAAGCGGGGGAAGTGGCTACACCTTC. Translating it yields CASTLSGGSGYTF.

The CDR3 is CASSLDPGPDTQYF. The CDR3 nucleotides are TGTGCCAGCAGCTTAGACCCGGGGCCAGATACGCAGTATTTT. This sequence joins TRBV7-2 and TRBJ2-3, with D possibly being TRBD1 or TRBD2 (5 bases each). Germline V CDR1 and CDR2: SGHTA, FQGNSA. This CDR3 is 14 amino acids long. Trimming took off 1 base at V and 4 bases at J, with 9 bases between the two ends.

V is TRBV12-3 or TRBV12-4 and J is TRBJ2-7; tentatively, D is TRBD2 (5 bases). Trimming took off 7 bases at V and 5 bases at J, with 15 bases between the two ends. This CDR3 spans 13 amino acids. The DNA of the CDR3 is TGTGCCAGCACGGAGTTCGGGATACACGAGCAGTACTTC. The encoded protein is CASTEFGIHEQYF.

The chain joins TRBV7-3 to TRBJ1-2, with D perhaps TRBD1 (6 bases). Germline values: CDR1 SGHTA, CDR2 FQGTGA. V gave up 5 bases and J gave up 8 bases, with 21 bases separating them. The length of the CDR3 is 15 residues. As DNA, the CDR3 is TGTGCCAGCAGCCAGAGTGGTGAGGGGGTTCAAGGCTACACCTTC. Encoded protein: CASSQSGEGVQGYTF.

The chain couples TRBV4-1 to TRBJ2-3; tentatively, D is TRBD1 or TRBD2 (5 bases each). The CDR3 extends over 16 amino acids. CDR1 is MGHRA, CDR2 YSYEKL, per germline. V was trimmed by 3 bases and J by 2 bases, leaving 15 bases between them. The CDR3 DNA follows: TGCGCCAGCAGCCAGGGACGTCCACCGTCCACAGATACGCAGTATTTT. Protein sequence: CASSQGRPPSTDTQYF.

CDR3 in amino acids: CAIRAYVGNYGYTF. The CDR3 DNA follows: TGTGCCATCAGGGCCTATGTGGGGAACTATGGCTACACCTTC. The chain joins TRBV10-3 to TRBJ1-2; D remains ambiguous. The CDR3 has 14 residues. Per germline, CDR1 ENHRY and CDR2 SYGVKD. The ends were cut back, 6 bases at V and 2 bases at J, with 13 bases in the middle.

The V gene is TRBV11-1, the J gene TRBJ1-6, with D hard to call. The CDR3 has 12 residues. With 3 bases removed from V and 7 bases from J, the gap between germline ends came to 4 bases. Germline V lookup: CDR1 SGHAT, CDR2 FQDESV (reference sequence). DNA of the CDR3: TGTGCCAGCAGCTTCACCAATTCACCCCTCCACTTT. Translated: CASSFTNSPLHF.

In this sample, this clonotype turned up a few times. V is TRBV6-2 or TRBV6-3 and J is TRBJ2-7; no clear D gene. This CDR3 has 13 residues. From germline, CDR1 is MNHEY and CDR2 SVGEGT. Trimming took 2 bases from V and 6 from J, leaving 11 bases between them. This chain's CDR3 is CASSYGLEVEQYF. CDR3 bases: TGTGCCAGCAGTTACGGCCTGGAAGTCGAGCAGTACTTC.

The rearrangement links TRBV2 to TRBJ2-7, with 14 bases fitting TRBD2. CDR1 and CDR2 (germline): SNHLY, FYNNEI. The length of the CDR3 is 16 residues. V trimming: 6 bases; J trimming: 2 bases; junction bases outside the gene matches: 6. The CDR3 region has the DNA TGTGCCAGCAGGGGACTAGCGGGAGAGGGGGCCTACGAGCAGTACTTC. Translating it yields CASRGLAGEGAYEQYF.

This clonotype was picked up a small number of times. The J gene is TRBJ2-3, the V gene TRBV5-1; either TRBD1 or TRBD2 may fit D (5 bases each). Germline CDR1 SGHRS, CDR2 YFSETQ. The CDR3 consists of 16 residues. V lost 4 bases to trimming and J lost 4 bases, with 19 bases between them. DNA of the CDR3: TGCGCCAGCAGCGATACAGGATCTTGGGAGTCAGATACGCAGTATTTT. This translates into CASSDTGSWESDTQYF. Using reference TRBV5-1 and TRBJ2-3 for the parts outside the CDR3, the full variable domain is KAGVTQTPRYLIKTRGQQVTLSCSPISGHRSVSWYQQTPGQGLQFLFEYFSETQRNKGNFPGRFSGRQFSNSRSEMNVSTLELGDSALYLCASSDTGSWESDTQYFGPGTRLTVL.

A single count supports this clonotype. The rearrangement uses TRBV29-1 and TRBJ2-7; the match to TRBD2 covers 14 bases. The J call may be in error: the DNA end matches TRBJ2-5 better. The CDR3 is 15 amino acids. CDR1 is SQVTM, CDR2 ANQGSEA, per germline. The DNA for the CDR3 is TGCAGTGCTAGGGGGACTAGCGGGAGCTTGGAGACCCAGTACTTC. Translating it yields CSARGTSGSLETQYF.

The rearrangement joins TRBV24-1 to TRBJ2-5; no clear D. The CDR3 has 15 amino acids. The germline V and J ends were trimmed by 2 bases and 3 bases, with 12 bases remaining between them. The germline V gene has CDR1 KGHDR and CDR2 SFDVKD. CDR3 region: CATSDSRTVEETQYF. The CDR3 nucleotides read TGTGCCACCAGTGATTCACGGACGGTGGAAGAGACCCAGTACTTC.

This clonotype was detected a few times. The chain combines TRBV7-2 with TRBJ2-2; D ambiguous. Germline V gene lookup returns CDR1 SGHTA and CDR2 FQGNSA. This CDR3 comprises 15 residues. V was cut by 5 bases and J by 6 bases, with 16 bases left in between. As DNA, the CDR3 is TGTGCCAGCAGCCCCCGGACGGTCTTGGCCGGGGAGCTGTTTTTT. This encodes CASSPRTVLAGELFF.

This chain connects TRBV13 to TRBJ2-2, with TRBD1 identical over 9 bases. Germline loops: CDR1 PRHDT, CDR2 FYEKMQ (reference sequence). Trimming took 7 bases from V and 7 from J; bases not matched to a gene: 7. The CDR3 totals 14 residues. The CDR3 nucleotides read TGTGCCAGCAATGGACAGGGGAGGGACGGGGAGCTGTTTTTT. It translates to CASNGQGRDGELFF.

This clonotype has only a few counts. V is TRBV14 and J is TRBJ2-5; D possibly corresponds to TRBD1 (6 bases). The CDR3 contains 18 residues. Between the trimmed V and J ends, which lost 2 bases and 0 bases, there was a span of 19 bases. The germline gives CDR1 SGHDN, CDR2 FVKESK. The CDR3 DNA follows: TGTGCCAGCAGCCAACCCCTCTGGGCAGGGGAGTACCAAGAGACCCAGTACTTC. Protein product: CASSQPLWAGEYQETQYF.

This clonotype showed up just once. Just one base apart from a much larger clone, this may be a read error. This chain uses TRBV25-1 with TRBJ1-4; D is unresolved. TRBJ1-5 explains the end of the DNA better; the J call may be wrong. This CDR3 is 16 amino acids long. CDR1 MGHDK and CDR2 SYGVNS come from the germline V gene. The CDR3 sequence is CASSPGKGTSTDTQHF. The CDR3 DNA is TGTGCCAGCAGTCCCGGGAAGGGAACAAGCACAGATACGCAGCATTTT.

This clonotype was counted many times. The chain couples TRBV6-1 to TRBJ2-4; D perhaps matches TRBD2 (5 bases). The germline CDR1 and CDR2 sequences are MNHNS and SASEGT. The CDR3 sequence is 13 residues long. The V gene lost 1 base and the J gene lost 8 bases, with 9 bases spanning the gap. This CDR3 reads CASSEGGWDIQYF. The CDR3 region has the DNA TGTGCCAGCAGTGAAGGCGGGTGGGACATTCAGTACTTC.

The chain uses TRBV12-3 or TRBV12-4 and TRBJ2-7; D may match TRBD1 or TRBD2 (5 bases each). The CDR3 is made up of 9 amino acids. The CDR3 nucleotides are TGTGCTAGTGGGGGCGAGCAGTACTTC. It specifies CASGGEQYF.

The rearrangement links TRBV19 to TRBJ2-7, with TRBD1 as a possible D gene (6 bases). Germline V gives CDR1 LNHDA, CDR2 SQIVND (reference sequence). CDR3 length: 14 residues. With 6 bases removed from V and 5 bases from J, the gap between germline ends came to 17 bases. Here the CDR3 DNA reads TGTGCCAGTAGCTACTACAGGGCACGGGACGAGCAGTACTTC. As protein: CASSYYRARDEQYF.

The gene calls are TRBV5-1 and TRBJ1-3, with unresolved D. This CDR3 is 13 amino acids long. V lost 4 bases, J lost 2 bases, and 7 bases lay in between. CDR1 SGHRS and CDR2 YFSETQ come from the germline V gene. This CDR3 is CASSLRPGNTIYF. DNA for the CDR3: TGCGCCAGCAGCCTGCGGCCTGGAAACACCATATATTTT.

The rearrangement uses TRBV6-6 and TRBJ1-1; 7 bases agree with TRBD1. V trimming: 5 bases; J trimming: 4 bases; junction bases outside the gene matches: 4. Germline values: CDR1 MNHNY, CDR2 SVGAGI (reference sequence). This CDR3 contains 13 residues. The CDR3 nucleotides are TGTGCCAGCAGTGGGACAGAGGGCACTGAAGCTTTCTTT. This translates into CASSGTEGTEAFF.

The J gene is TRBJ1-4, the V gene TRBV20-1; tentative D call: TRBD1 (6 bases). Germline values: CDR1 DFQATT, CDR2 SNEGSKA (reference sequence). The V gene lost 3 bases and the J gene lost 6 bases, with 11 bases spanning the gap. This CDR3 has 13 residues. In DNA form, the CDR3 reads TGCAGTGCTAGTCAGGGGTCGGATGAAAAACTGTTTTTT. Its protein is CSASQGSDEKLFF.

As DNA, the CDR3 is TGTGCCAGCAGTGGACAGGGATGGACTGAAGCTTTCTTT. This codes for CASSGQGWTEAFF. The V call is TRBV6-6, the J call TRBJ1-1, with 8 bases aligning to TRBD1. Germline values: CDR1 MNHNY, CDR2 SVGAGI (reference sequence). The CDR3 runs 13 residues. The V gene end was trimmed by 5 bases and the J gene end by 5 bases; junction bases not matched to a gene: 4.

The chain couples TRBV11-2 to TRBJ1-1; 8 bases map to TRBD1. Unmatched junction bases numbered 6, after V lost 2 bases and J lost 1 base. The CDR3 contains 16 residues. Germline CDR1 and CDR2: SGHAT and FQNNGV. This CDR3 reads CASSLQSGGRNTEAFF. As DNA, the CDR3 is TGTGCCAGCAGCTTACAATCAGGGGGCAGGAACACTGAAGCTTTCTTT.

In this sample, this clonotype turned up once. The CDR3 does not close with the conserved phenylalanine or tryptophan, likely indicating a read error. The chain links TRBV7-2 to TRBJ2-5, with TRBD2 as a possible D gene (5 bases). The CDR3 is 14 residues long. Trimming shortened V by 5 bases and J by 4 bases, and 14 bases separated the two germline ends. Per the germline V gene, CDR1 is SGHTA and CDR2 is FQGNSA. CDR3 in DNA: TGTGCCAGCAGCCCCCGGGGTCGGGGAGAGACCCAGTACCTC. Residues: CASSPRGRGETQYL.

This clonotype was counted between two and nine times. The chain employs TRBV6-6 and TRBJ2-7; D may be TRBD1 (6 bases). Germline V CDR1 and CDR2: MNHNY, SVGAGI (reference sequence). The CDR3 contains 14 residues. Trimming took off 2 bases at V and 1 base at J, with 9 bases between the two ends. CDR3 DNA sequence: TGTGCCAGCAGTTACGGGGGCCCTTCCTACGAGCAGTACTTC. It is translated as CASSYGGPSYEQYF.

This clonotype was seen a few times. The chain couples TRBV2 to TRBJ1-5; possibly TRBD1 for D (5 bases). Trimming pared 10 bases from V and 2 bases from J, leaving 24 bases between. Per germline, CDR1 SNHLY and CDR2 FYNNEI. This CDR3 has 17 amino acids. The CDR3 loop is CATRGGGGPLGNQPQHF. The DNA of the CDR3 is TGTGCCACCCGTGGGGGGGGAGGGCCACTCGGCAATCAGCCCCAGCATTTT.

This clonotype was seen just once. The V call is TRBV10-1, the J call TRBJ2-7; weak D call: TRBD2 (6 bases). The CDR3 has 16 residues. CDR1 is WNHNN, CDR2 SYGVQD, per germline (reference sequence). V was pared by 2 bases and J by 4 bases, with 18 bases between. The CDR3 spells CASSEQDAGGRYEQYF. The CDR3, as DNA: TGCGCCAGCAGTGAGCAGGACGCCGGGGGTCGTTACGAGCAGTACTTC.

This clonotype was counted between two and nine times. This chain uses TRBV19 with TRBJ1-2; 9 bases align to TRBD1. The germline V gene has CDR1 LNHDA and CDR2 SQIVND (reference sequence). The CDR3 is 13 residues long. Trimming cost V 9 bases and J 5 bases; bases outside gene matches: 7. The CDR3 region has the DNA TGTGCCAGCCAAAGGGACAGGGCTTATGGCTACACCTTC. It yields the protein CASQRDRAYGYTF.